This TCR beta chain was identified during a study of T cells in women clearing cervical HPV infection. Study details: HLA type stays a possible confounder, typing being limited. General study points: Controls had more TRBV6-7 (0.16%) than cases (about 0.11%).

Notes on this clone: The antigen is not known. The CDR3 is cut off 3 residues early in the read; its end comes from the germline J gene.

The CDR3 contains 16 residues. With V trimmed by 7 bases and J by 5 bases, 13 bases remained unmatched. CDR1 and CDR2 (germline): LNHDA, SQIVND (reference sequence). TCR beta CDR3 amplified by multiplex PCR from approximately 1,100 ng genomic DNA. The table came from immunoSEQ multiplex PCR; TCRdb's copy has only in-frame clones and leaves some out. In total, the table holds some 23,000 clones. Sequenced material: blood buffy coat. This TCR was sampled from a woman aged 18 to 75 with a cervical HPV16 infection that either progressed to CIN3+ or cleared (not recorded which). The chain joins TRBV19 to TRBJ1-4; 7 bases agree with TRBD1. Partial CDR3 DNA: TGTGCCAGTACAACCCGAATGACAGGGTTAAATGAAAAA. Translated: CASTTRMTGLNEK. The whole CDR3 sequence is CASTTRMTGLNEKLFF.